The entry below gives a single T cell receptor (beta chain) sequence along with its context. The data derive from a study of identical twins. This CDR3 contains 15 residues. V lost 8 bases to trimming and J lost 4 bases, with 20 bases between them. Germline loops: CDR1 LNHDA, CDR2 SQIVND (reference sequence). TCRdb reprocessed the 5' RACE reads via MiXCR and lists one record per CDR3 protein. The sample has about 890,000 distinct CDR3 sequences, more than 9% seen once. Separately, the same data were catalogued under a study of yellow fever vaccine responses in identical twins. That paper states: Each twin's T cell response to the vaccine was reported to look partly convergent and partly personalized.

The sequenced sample was PBMCs. The chain joins TRBV19 to TRBJ1-1; tentative D call: TRBD1 (6 bases). The receptor was isolated from a young woman in good health. CDR3 DNA: TGTGCCAGTCTTTCGTACGGGGGGGCCATCACTGAAGCTTTCTTT. This gives the protein CASLSYGGAITEAFF. Using reference TRBV19 and TRBJ1-1 for the parts outside the CDR3, the full variable domain is DGGITQSPKYLFRKEGQNVTLSCEQNLNHDAMYWYRQDPGQGLRLIYYSQIVNDFQKGDIAEGYSVSREKKESFPLTVTSAQKNPTAFYLCASLSYGGAITEAFFGQGTRLTVV.